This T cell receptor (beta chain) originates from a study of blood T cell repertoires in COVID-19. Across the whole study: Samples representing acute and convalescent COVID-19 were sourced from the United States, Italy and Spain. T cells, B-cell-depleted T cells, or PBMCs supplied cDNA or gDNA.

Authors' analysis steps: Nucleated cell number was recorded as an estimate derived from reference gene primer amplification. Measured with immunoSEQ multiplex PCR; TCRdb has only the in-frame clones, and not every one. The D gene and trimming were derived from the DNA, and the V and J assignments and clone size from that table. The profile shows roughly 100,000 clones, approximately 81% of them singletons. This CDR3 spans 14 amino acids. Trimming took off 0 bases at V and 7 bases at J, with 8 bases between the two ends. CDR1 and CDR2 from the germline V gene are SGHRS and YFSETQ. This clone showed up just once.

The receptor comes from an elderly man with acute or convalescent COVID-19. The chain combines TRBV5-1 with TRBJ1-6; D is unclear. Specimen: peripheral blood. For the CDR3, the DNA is TGCGCCAGCAGCTTGGGGGGAGTCAATTCACCCCTCCACTTT. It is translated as CASSLGGVNSPLHF.